This record concerns one T cell receptor (beta chain) sequence. These data are taken from a study of OX40 agonist ivuxolimab in advanced cancers. For the study at large: Every 2 weeks, ivuxolimab was infused into the patients intravenously at between 0.01 and 10 mg/kg.

The repertoire was sequenced with immunoSEQ multiplex PCR; TCRdb's copy has only in-frame clones and lacks some. The table lists nearly 70,000 clones, around 85% of them singletons. The CDR3 is made up of 15 amino acids. From germline, CDR1 is KGHSH and CDR2 LQKENI. The germline V and J ends were trimmed by 3 bases and 4 bases, with 16 bases remaining between them. The sample was CD4+ or CD8+ T cells sorted from blood, taken in a trial of the OX40 agonist ivuxolimab. This sequence joins TRBV18 and TRBJ2-7; tentatively, D is TRBD1 (6 bases). This clonotype originated in an adult with an advanced solid tumor such as melanoma, head and neck, liver or kidney cancer. The CDR3 nucleotides are TGTGCCAGCTCACCCCACGCGGACAGTGATTACGAGCAGTACTTC. Amino acid sequence: CASSPHADSDYEQYF.